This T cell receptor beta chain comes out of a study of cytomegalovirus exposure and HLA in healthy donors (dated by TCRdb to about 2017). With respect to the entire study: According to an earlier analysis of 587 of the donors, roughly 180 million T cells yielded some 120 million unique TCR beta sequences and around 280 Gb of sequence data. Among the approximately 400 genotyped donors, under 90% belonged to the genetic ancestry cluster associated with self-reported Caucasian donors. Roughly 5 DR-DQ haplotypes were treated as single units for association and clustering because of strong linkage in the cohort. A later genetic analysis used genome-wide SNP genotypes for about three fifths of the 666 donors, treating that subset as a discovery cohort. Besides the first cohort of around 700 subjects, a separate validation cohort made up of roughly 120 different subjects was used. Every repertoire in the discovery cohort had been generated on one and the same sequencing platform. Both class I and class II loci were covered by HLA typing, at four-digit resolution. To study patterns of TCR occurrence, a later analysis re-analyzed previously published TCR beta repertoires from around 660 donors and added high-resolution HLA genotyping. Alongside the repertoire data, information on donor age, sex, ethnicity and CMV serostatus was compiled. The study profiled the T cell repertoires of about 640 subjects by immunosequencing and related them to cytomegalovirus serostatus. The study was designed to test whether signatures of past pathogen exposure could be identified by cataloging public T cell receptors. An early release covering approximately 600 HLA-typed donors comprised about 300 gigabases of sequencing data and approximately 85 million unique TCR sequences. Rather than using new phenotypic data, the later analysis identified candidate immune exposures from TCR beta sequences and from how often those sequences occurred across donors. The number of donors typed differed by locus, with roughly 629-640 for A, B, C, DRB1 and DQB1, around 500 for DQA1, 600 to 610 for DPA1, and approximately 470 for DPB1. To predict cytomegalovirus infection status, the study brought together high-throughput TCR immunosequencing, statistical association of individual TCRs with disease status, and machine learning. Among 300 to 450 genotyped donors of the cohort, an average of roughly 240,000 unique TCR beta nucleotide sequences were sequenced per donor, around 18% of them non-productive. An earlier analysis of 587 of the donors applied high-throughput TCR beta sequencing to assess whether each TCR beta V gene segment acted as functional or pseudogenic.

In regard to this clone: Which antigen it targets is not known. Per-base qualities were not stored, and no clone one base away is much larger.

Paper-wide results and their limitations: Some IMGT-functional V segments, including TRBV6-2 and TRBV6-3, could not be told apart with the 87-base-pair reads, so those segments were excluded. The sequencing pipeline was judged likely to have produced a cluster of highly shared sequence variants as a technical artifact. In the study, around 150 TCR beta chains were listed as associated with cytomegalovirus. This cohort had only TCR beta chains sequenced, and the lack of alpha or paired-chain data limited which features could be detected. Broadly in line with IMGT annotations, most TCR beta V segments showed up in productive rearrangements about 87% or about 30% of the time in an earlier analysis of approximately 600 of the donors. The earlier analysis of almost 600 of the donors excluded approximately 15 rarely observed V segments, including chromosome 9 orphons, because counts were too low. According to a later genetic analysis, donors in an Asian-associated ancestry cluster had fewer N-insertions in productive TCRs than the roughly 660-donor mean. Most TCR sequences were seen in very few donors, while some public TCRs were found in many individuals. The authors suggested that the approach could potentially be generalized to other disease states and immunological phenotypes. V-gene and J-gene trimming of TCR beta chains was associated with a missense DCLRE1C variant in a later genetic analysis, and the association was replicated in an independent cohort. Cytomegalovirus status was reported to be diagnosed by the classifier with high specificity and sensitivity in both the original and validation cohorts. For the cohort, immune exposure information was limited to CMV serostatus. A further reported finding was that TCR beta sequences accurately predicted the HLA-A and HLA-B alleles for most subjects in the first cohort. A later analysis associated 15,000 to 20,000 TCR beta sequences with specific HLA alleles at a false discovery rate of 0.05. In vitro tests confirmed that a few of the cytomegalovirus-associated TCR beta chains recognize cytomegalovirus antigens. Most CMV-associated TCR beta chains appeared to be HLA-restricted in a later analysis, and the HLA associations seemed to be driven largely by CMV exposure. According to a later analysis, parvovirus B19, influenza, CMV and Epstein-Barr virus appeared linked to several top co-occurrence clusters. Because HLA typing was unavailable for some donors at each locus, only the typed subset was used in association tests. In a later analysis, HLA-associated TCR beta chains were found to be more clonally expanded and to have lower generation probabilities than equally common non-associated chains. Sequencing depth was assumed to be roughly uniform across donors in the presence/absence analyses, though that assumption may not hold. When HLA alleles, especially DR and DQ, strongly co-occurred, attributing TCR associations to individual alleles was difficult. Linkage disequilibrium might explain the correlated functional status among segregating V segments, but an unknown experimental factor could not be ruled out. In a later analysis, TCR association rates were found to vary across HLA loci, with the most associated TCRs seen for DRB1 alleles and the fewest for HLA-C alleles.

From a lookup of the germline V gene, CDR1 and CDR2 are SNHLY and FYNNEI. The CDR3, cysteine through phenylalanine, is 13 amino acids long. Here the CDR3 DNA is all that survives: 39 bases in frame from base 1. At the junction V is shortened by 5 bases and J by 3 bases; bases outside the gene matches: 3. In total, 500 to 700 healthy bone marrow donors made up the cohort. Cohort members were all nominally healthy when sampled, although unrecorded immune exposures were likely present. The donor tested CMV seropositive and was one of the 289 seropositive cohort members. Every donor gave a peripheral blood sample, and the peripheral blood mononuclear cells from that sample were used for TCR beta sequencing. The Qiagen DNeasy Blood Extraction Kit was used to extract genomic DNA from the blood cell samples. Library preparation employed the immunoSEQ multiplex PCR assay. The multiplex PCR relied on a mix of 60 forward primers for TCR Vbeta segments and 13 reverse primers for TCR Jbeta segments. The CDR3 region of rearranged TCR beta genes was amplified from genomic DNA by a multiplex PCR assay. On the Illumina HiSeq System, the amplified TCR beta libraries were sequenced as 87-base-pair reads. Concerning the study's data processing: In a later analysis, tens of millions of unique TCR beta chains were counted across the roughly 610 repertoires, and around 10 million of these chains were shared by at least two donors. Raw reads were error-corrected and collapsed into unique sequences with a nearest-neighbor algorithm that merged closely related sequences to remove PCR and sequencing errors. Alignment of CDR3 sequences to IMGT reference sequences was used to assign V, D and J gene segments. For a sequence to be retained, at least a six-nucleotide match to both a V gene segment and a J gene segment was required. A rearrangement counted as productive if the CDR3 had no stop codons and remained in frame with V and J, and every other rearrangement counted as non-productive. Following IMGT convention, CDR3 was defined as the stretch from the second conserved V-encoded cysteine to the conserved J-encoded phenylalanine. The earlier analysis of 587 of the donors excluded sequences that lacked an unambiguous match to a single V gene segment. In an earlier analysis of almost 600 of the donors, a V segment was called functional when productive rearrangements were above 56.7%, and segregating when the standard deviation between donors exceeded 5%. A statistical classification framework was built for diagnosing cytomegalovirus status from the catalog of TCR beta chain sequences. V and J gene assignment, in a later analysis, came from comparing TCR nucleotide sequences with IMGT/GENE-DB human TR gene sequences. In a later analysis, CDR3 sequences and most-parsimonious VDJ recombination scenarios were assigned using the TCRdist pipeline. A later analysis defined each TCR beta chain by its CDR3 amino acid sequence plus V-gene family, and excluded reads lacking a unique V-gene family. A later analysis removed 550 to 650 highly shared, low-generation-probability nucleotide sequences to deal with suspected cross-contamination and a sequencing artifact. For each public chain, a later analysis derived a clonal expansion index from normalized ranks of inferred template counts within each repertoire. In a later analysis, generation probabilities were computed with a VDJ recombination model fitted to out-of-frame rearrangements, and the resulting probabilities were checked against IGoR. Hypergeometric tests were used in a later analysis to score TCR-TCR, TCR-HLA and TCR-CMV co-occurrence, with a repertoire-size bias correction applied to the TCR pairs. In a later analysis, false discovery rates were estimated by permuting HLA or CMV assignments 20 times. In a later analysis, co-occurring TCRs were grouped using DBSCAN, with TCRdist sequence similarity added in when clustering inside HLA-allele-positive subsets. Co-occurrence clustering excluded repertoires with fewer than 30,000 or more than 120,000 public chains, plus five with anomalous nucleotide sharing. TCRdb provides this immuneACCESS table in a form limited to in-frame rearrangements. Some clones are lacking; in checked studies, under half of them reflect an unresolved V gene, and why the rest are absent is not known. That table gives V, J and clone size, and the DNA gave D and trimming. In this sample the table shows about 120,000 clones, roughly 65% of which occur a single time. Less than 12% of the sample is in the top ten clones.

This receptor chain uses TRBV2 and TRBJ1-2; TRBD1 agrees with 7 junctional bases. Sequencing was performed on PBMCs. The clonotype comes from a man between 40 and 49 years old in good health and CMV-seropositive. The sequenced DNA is TGTGCCAGCAGTCGGGACAGTGACTATGGCTACACCTTC. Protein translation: CASSRDSDYGYTF.